A single sample gave rise to the 16 T cell receptor beta chains below, sequenced in a study of early stage breast cancer tumors. Profiling relied on immunoSEQ multiplex PCR, and the TCRdb table lists in-frame clones only, not all of them. The sample has around 30,000 clones, almost 75% seen once. Sequencing was done on a sample of breast tumor tissue. Receptor source: a person younger than 45 with breast cancer.

This clone is a singleton in its sample. The chain is built from TRBV6-5 and TRBJ2-7; 9 bases line up with TRBD2. The CDR3 runs to 15 residues. Trimming cost V 0 bases and J 1 base; bases outside gene matches: 1. Germline-derived CDR1 and CDR2 are MNHEY and SVGAGI. The CDR3 coding sequence is TGTGCCAGCAGTTACTCCCTAGCGGGATCCTACGAGCAGTACTTC. Translation gives CASSYSLAGSYEQYF.

The CDR3 nucleotides read TGTGCCAGCAGCCCATTACAGGGGACGGACACTGAAGCTTTCTTT. Translated, it gives CASSPLQGTDTEAFF. The rearrangement uses TRBV7-3 and TRBJ1-1; the match to TRBD1 covers 7 bases. The CDR3 runs to 15 residues. The V segment lost 5 bases and the J segment 3 bases; nucleotides outside the gene matches: 9. Germline assignment: CDR1 SGHTA and CDR2 FQGTGA.

V usage is TRBV5-4 and J usage is TRBJ2-1; D assignment may be TRBD1 or TRBD2 (5 bases each). Germline lookup yields CDR1 SGHNT and CDR2 YYREEE (reference sequence). V shed 4 bases and J shed 0 bases, with 14 bases lying between them. The CDR3 has 16 residues. CDR3 region: CASSLDRDPSYNEQFF. CDR3 coding DNA: TGTGCCAGCAGCCTCGACCGGGACCCCTCCTACAATGAGCAGTTCTTC.

The genes are TRBV4-2 and TRBJ2-7, with 9 bases lining up with TRBD2. The J segment lost 2 bases and the V segment lost 4 bases, leaving 9 bases of the junction unmatched. This CDR3 has 16 residues. Germline V gene sequence: CDR1 LGHNA, CDR2 YNFKEQ. The CDR3 nucleotides read TGTGCCAGCAGCCCAACTCTTAGCGGGAGCCCCTACGAGCAGTACTTC. Its translation is CASSPTLSGSPYEQYF.

V and J are TRBV7-9 and TRBJ2-7; TRBD1 matches 8 bases. This CDR3 comprises 17 residues. Unmatched junction bases numbered 14, after V lost 1 base and J lost 6 bases. The germline V gene encodes CDR1 SEHNR and CDR2 FQNEAQ (reference sequence). CDR3 loop: CASSLVHISSGGGEQYF. The DNA of the CDR3 is TGTGCCAGCAGCTTAGTACATATATCTTCAGGGGGCGGCGAGCAGTACTTC.

V and J are TRBV7-6 and TRBJ2-1; tentatively, D is TRBD2 (6 bases). V gave up 1 base and J gave up 10 bases, with 17 bases separating them. The CDR3 consists of 15 residues. Germline loops: CDR1 SGHVS, CDR2 FNYEAQ. CDR3 DNA: TGTGCCAGCAGCTTAGGGGCTAGCGCCGCCACGGAGCAGTTCTTC. It codes for CASSLGASAATEQFF.

The rearrangement joins TRBV7-2 to TRBJ1-1, with D possibly matching TRBD1 (5 bases). Looked up from germline, CDR1 is SGHTA and CDR2 is FQGNSA. V shed 5 bases and J shed 1 base, with 17 bases lying between them. The CDR3 contains 16 residues. The chain's CDR3 is CASSPTGAGQNTEAFF. The CDR3 region has the DNA TGTGCCAGCAGCCCAACAGGCGCAGGGCAGAACACTGAAGCTTTCTTT.

The rearrangement uses TRBV5-8 and TRBJ2-1, with 14 bases fitting TRBD2. Trimming cost V 7 bases and J 10 bases; bases outside gene matches: 7. Germline V lookup: CDR1 SGHTS, CDR2 YDEGEE. The CDR3 covers 14 residues. The CDR3 region has the DNA TGTGCCAGCCGTCCGGGGACTAGCGGGGGCGAGCAGTTCTTC. It yields the protein CASRPGTSGGEQFF.

V gene TRBV10-3 combines with J gene TRBJ1-6, with TRBD1 as a possible D gene (6 bases). The germline CDR1 and CDR2 sequences are ENHRY and SYGVKD. This CDR3 comprises 17 residues. Trimming stripped 4 bases from V and 0 bases from J, with 13 bases between. The CDR3 here is CAISGEGDSSYNSPLHF. In DNA form, the CDR3 reads TGTGCCATCAGTGGGGAGGGGGATAGCTCCTATAATTCACCCCTCCACTTT.

The chain employs TRBV30 and TRBJ2-7; 7 positions match TRBD2. The CDR3 is 17 residues long. Per the germline V gene, CDR1 is GTSNPN and CDR2 is SVGIG (reference sequence). J gave up 2 bases and V 3 bases, and 16 bases lay outside the gene matches. DNA for the CDR3: TGTGCCTGGAGAGAGCCGCCCGGGACTACCCTCGCCTACGAGCAGTACTTC. It translates to CAWREPPGTTLAYEQYF. The full variable domain, with the rest looked up from reference TRBV30 and TRBJ2-7, is SQTIHQWPATLVQPVGSPLSLECTVEGTSNPNLYWYRQAAGRGLQLLFYSVGIGQISSEVPQNLSASRPQDRQFILSSKKLLLSDSGFYLCAWREPPGTTLAYEQYFGPGTRLTVT.

The chain carries TRBV5-1 and TRBJ2-1; D might be TRBD2 (6 bases). Between the trimmed V and J ends, which lost 1 base and 6 bases, there was a span of 14 bases. Per the germline V gene, CDR1 is SGHRS and CDR2 is YFSETQ. The CDR3 spans 15 residues. DNA of the CDR3: TGCGCCAGCAGCTTGAACCTAGCGAGTGGCAATGAGCAGTTCTTC. It codes for CASSLNLASGNEQFF.

CDR3 DNA: TGTGCCAGCAGCTCGAGGGCAGGGGACTACGAGCAGTACTTC. Encoded protein: CASSSRAGDYEQYF. The gene calls are TRBV7-8 and TRBJ2-7; tentatively, D is TRBD1 (6 bases). The CDR3 covers 14 residues. V dropped 4 bases and J dropped 3 bases, with 13 bases sitting between them. Germline CDR1 reads SGHVS; CDR2 reads FQNEAQ.

The chain couples TRBV9 to TRBJ2-7; TRBD1 matches at 8 bases. The germline CDR1 and CDR2 sequences are SGDLS and YYNGEE. CDR3 length: 16 amino acids. V was pared by 4 bases and J by 2 bases, with 11 bases of the junction left unmatched. CDR3 in amino acids: CASSSDRGRYPYEQYF. The CDR3 bases are TGTGCCAGCAGCTCCGACAGGGGACGATACCCCTACGAGCAGTACTTC.

The chain is built from TRBV4-3 and TRBJ2-3, with 9 bases fitting TRBD1. With V trimmed by 4 bases and J by 2 bases, 10 bases remained unmatched. Germline CDR1 LGHNA, CDR2 YSLEER. The CDR3 is made up of 17 amino acids. CDR3 coding DNA: TGCGCCAGCAGCCTATCGACAGGGGGGGGACTCACAGATACGCAGTATTTT. Its translation is CASSLSTGGGLTDTQYF.

V and J are TRBV25-1 and TRBJ2-5, with 9 bases that match TRBD1. V was pared by 5 bases and J by 4 bases, with 5 bases of the junction left unmatched. The CDR3 is 14 amino acids. CDR1 is MGHDK, CDR2 SYGVNS, per germline. The CDR3 DNA sequence: TGTGCCAGCAGTCACCGGGACAGGGTAGAGACCCAGTACTTC. Protein: CASSHRDRVETQYF.

The genes are TRBV7-9 and TRBJ2-1; 12 nucleotides match TRBD2. V lost 3 bases and J lost 8; bases outside the gene matches: 5. The V gene's germline CDR1 is SEHNR and CDR2 FQNEAQ (reference sequence). The CDR3 contains 15 residues. CDR3 residues: CASSFGLAGIHEQFF. CDR3 bases: TGTGCCAGCAGCTTCGGACTAGCGGGAATTCATGAGCAGTTCTTC.